These 14 T cell receptor beta chains were all obtained from the same sample, sequenced in a study of blood T cell repertoires in COVID-19. The table came from immunoSEQ multiplex PCR; TCRdb's copy has only in-frame clones and leaves some out. The sample holds approximately 270,000 clones, 70% to 90% seen once. Specimen: peripheral blood. These receptors all stem from a human donor with COVID-19, enrolled during active disease. The donor label of this sample is uncertain.

J is TRBJ2-7 and V is TRBV3-1 (or the pseudogene TRBV3-2); TRBD2 is a possible D gene (6 bases). V lost 0 bases to trimming and J lost 5 bases, with 17 bases between them. Germline V gene sequence: CDR1 LGHDT, CDR2 YNNKEL (reference sequence). This CDR3 comprises 16 residues. CDR3 sequence: CASSQDSGGRLDEQYF. Written as DNA, the CDR3 is TGTGCCAGCAGCCAAGATTCCGGGGGACGATTGGACGAGCAGTACTTC.

This clone came up once. The gene calls are TRBV3-1 (or the pseudogene TRBV3-2) and TRBJ1-2, with 7 bases that match TRBD1. CDR1 and CDR2 from the germline V gene are LGHDT and YNNKEL (reference sequence). This CDR3 comprises 16 residues. Trimming removed 2 bases from V and 6 bases from J; junction bases left unmatched: 12. As DNA, the CDR3 is TGTGCCAGCAGCCAACTAAACCAGGGGGGAAGCCATGGCTACACCTTC. Protein sequence: CASSQLNQGGSHGYTF.

Here the CDR3 DNA reads TGTGCCAGCAGTCCCCAGGCGGGGGGCGCGGGAGGACAGTACTTC. This encodes CASSPQAGGAGGQYF. The chain is built from TRBV2 and TRBJ2-7, with 8 nucleotides matching TRBD2. This CDR3 contains 15 residues. The junction had 16 bases not matched to a gene; V was cut back by 5 bases and J by 10 bases. CDR1 is SNHLY, CDR2 FYNNEI, per germline.

The V call is TRBV29-1, the J call TRBJ2-7; D is perhaps TRBD2 (6 bases). V lost 1 base, J lost 6 bases, and 16 bases lay in between. This CDR3 region has 14 residues. The germline V gene has CDR1 SQVTM and CDR2 ANQGSEA. CDR3 in DNA: TGCAGCGTTGAAGTGGGGGGAGGCCCAAGCGAGCAGTACTTC. Translated: CSVEVGGGPSEQYF.

This clone has just a few counts. This sequence joins TRBV6-6 and TRBJ1-2, with TRBD1 matching 7 bases. V was clipped by 0 bases and J by 5 bases; unmatched bases: 6. Germline CDR1 and CDR2: MNHNY and SVGAGI (reference sequence). CDR3 length: 15 amino acids. In DNA form, the CDR3 reads TGTGCCAGCAGTTACTCCGACAGGGCCGGGTATGGCTACACCTTC. Protein sequence: CASSYSDRAGYGYTF.

The rearrangement links TRBV6-5 to TRBJ2-7; possible D gene TRBD2, 5 bases. Germline lookup yields CDR1 MNHEY and CDR2 SVGAGI. This CDR3 region has 13 residues. V lost 6 bases to trimming and J lost 3 bases, with 12 bases between them. CDR3 protein: CASSPDGDYEQYF. Written as DNA, the CDR3 is TGTGCCAGCAGCCCCGACGGGGACTACGAGCAGTACTTC.

This clone was recorded only once. The chain carries TRBV2 and TRBJ1-6; D perhaps matches TRBD1 (5 bases). V was pared by 0 bases and J by 14 bases, with 11 bases between. Germline V gene sequence: CDR1 SNHLY, CDR2 FYNNEI. The CDR3 contains 13 residues. CDR3 region: CASSEARAGTLHF. Here the CDR3 DNA reads TGTGCCAGCAGTGAAGCCAGGGCGGGAACCCTCCACTTT.

The count of this clone is one. The CDR3 sequence: CASSFRQRTLSEKLFF. In DNA, the CDR3 is TGTGCCAGCAGCTTCCGACAGAGGACCTTATCTGAAAAACTGTTTTTT. The chain is built from TRBV7-8 and TRBJ1-4; tentative D call: TRBD1 (5 bases). The CDR3 is 16 residues long. The germline V gene encodes CDR1 SGHVS and CDR2 FQNEAQ. V was cut by 3 bases and J by 7 bases, with 18 bases left in between.

In its sample, this clone was seen once. The CDR3 DNA reads as TGTGCCAGCAGCTTTACTTTCTCGAGCACAGATACGCAGTATTTT. Its protein product is CASSFTFSSTDTQYF. This chain links TRBV5-6 with TRBJ2-3; no definite D call. V shed 2 bases and J shed 0 bases, with 10 bases lying between them. The CDR3 is made up of 15 amino acids. CDR1 SGHDT and CDR2 YYEEEE come from the germline V gene.

This clone showed up just once. The chain recombines TRBV6-5 with TRBJ1-2; D is perhaps TRBD1 (5 bases). Germline V lookup: CDR1 MNHEY, CDR2 SVGAGI. Between the trimmed V and J ends, which lost 2 bases and 2 bases, there was a span of 12 bases. This CDR3 spans 15 amino acids. The CDR3 sequence: CASSYGPQENYGYTF. CDR3 DNA: TGTGCCAGCAGTTACGGACCACAGGAGAACTATGGCTACACCTTC.

This chain's CDR3 is CASSLAGRQFF. The CDR3 region has the DNA TGTGCCAGCAGTTTAGCCGGGAGGCAGTTCTTC. The chain recombines TRBV27 with TRBJ2-1; TRBD2 might be the D (6 bases). Germline CDR1 reads MNHEY; CDR2 reads SMNVEV (reference sequence). The V end was cut by 2 bases, the J end by 12 bases, with 8 bases between. This CDR3 contains 11 residues.

The chain carries TRBV28 and TRBJ2-1; TRBD2 matches at 11 bases. V lost 7 bases, J lost 9 bases, and 11 bases stayed unmatched. This CDR3 is built from 15 residues. In germline, CDR1 is MDHEN, CDR2 SYDVKM. The CDR3 DNA is TGTGCCAGCACCGGGACTAGCGGAGGGGGATTTGAGCAGTTCTTC. It codes for CASTGTSGGGFEQFF. Filled out from reference TRBV28 and TRBJ2-1, the complete variable domain reads DVKVTQSSRYLVKRTGEKVFLECVQDMDHENMFWYRQDPGLGLRLIYFSYDVKMKEKGDIPEGYSVSREKKERFSLILESASTNQTSMYLCASTGTSGGGFEQFFGPGTRLTVL.

The V and J genes are TRBV9 and TRBJ2-7; D is possibly TRBD2 (6 bases). V lost 7 bases and J lost 5, with 10 bases in between. CDR1 and CDR2 from the germline V gene are SGDLS and YYNGEE. The CDR3 is made up of 11 amino acids. The CDR3 bases are TGTGCCAGCGGTTCGGGGGACGAGCAGTACTTC. As protein: CASGSGDEQYF.

This rearrangement joins TRBV7-6 to TRBJ1-1; D is undetermined. V lost 0 bases to trimming and J lost 1 base, with 15 bases between them. The CDR3 loop spans 17 amino acids. Germline CDR1 reads SGHVS; CDR2 reads FNYEAQ. The CDR3 spells CASSLAAGSAANTEAFF. CDR3 nucleotide sequence: TGTGCCAGCAGCTTAGCAGCGGGATCGGCCGCGAACACTGAAGCTTTCTTT.